The entry below gives a single TCR beta chain sequence along with its context. Its matching antigen is unknown. This specimen comes from a study of PD-L1 blockade in urothelial cancer. For the study at large: When blood samples were assessed, the median T cell count was around 150,000.

Notes on the study in general: Blood TCR clonality below the median before treatment was a predictor of better survival. Durable-benefit cases showed more tumor-associated blood clone expansion at 3 weeks.

Time point noted: peripheral blood 6 weeks after treatment start. Pretreatment and on-treatment blood mononuclear cell samples were taken, totaling between 1 and 8 time points per patient. Repertoires were generated with immunoSEQ multiplex PCR, while TCRdb's copy carries only in-frame clones and drops some. The sample has about 91,000 clones, over 80% seen once. The sample consisted of PBMCs, taken around atezolizumab (anti-PD-L1) treatment. The receptor comes from an older man with urothelial cancer.

The DNA for the CDR3 is TGTGCCAGCAGCTCTACAGGGGCACGGGCGGAAGCTTTCTTT. It specifies CASSSTGARAEAFF. The chain couples TRBV7-9 to TRBJ1-1; 7 nucleotides match TRBD1. CDR1 and CDR2 from the germline V gene are SEHNR and FQNEAQ (reference sequence). The CDR3 extends over 14 amino acids. J gave up 8 bases and V 4 bases, and 10 bases lay outside the gene matches.